Following are 15 T cell receptor beta chains from one sample sequenced in a study of beta chain features in type 1 diabetes. The authors reverse transcribed all of the isolated RNA, so sequencing captured expressed TCRB transcripts. The repertoire was sequenced with immunoSEQ multiplex PCR; TCRdb's copy has only in-frame clones and lacks some. The sample records 300,000 to 350,000 clones, approximately 15% being singletons. These receptors have no identified antigens. Study-level findings and limits: In every one of the four CD4+ subsets, TCRB CDR3s were moderately but significantly shorter in Type 1 diabetes patients.

The specimen sequenced was naive CD4+ T cells from blood. The receptors derive from a woman between 18 and 30 years old with type 1 diabetes.

This clone was counted between two and nine times. The chain combines TRBV6-5 with TRBJ2-2, with 9 bases that match TRBD1. Trimming at V came to 6 bases and at J to 2 bases, leaving 4 bases not matched to a gene. The germline CDR1 and CDR2 sequences are MNHEY and SVGAGI. This CDR3 contains 15 residues. CDR3 in amino acids: CASSLGQGNTGELFF. The CDR3, as DNA: TGTGCCAGCAGCCTGGGACAGGGAAACACCGGGGAGCTGTTTTTT.

This clone has only a few counts. V and J are TRBV5-1 and TRBJ2-1; maybe TRBD1 (5 bases). This CDR3 is built from 15 residues. V dropped 0 bases and J dropped 5 bases, with 12 bases sitting between them. Per the germline V gene, CDR1 is SGHRS and CDR2 is YFSETQ. The CDR3 bases are TGCGCCAGCAGCTTGGCTCCCAGGGTAGACAATGAGCAGTTCTTC. Amino acids: CASSLAPRVDNEQFF.

This clone was seen a handful of times. The chain is built from TRBV6-5 and TRBJ2-3; D gene uncertain. The germline gives CDR1 MNHEY, CDR2 SVGAGI. Trimming cost V 5 bases and J 1 base, with 7 bases left between them. CDR3 length: 13 residues. CDR3 DNA sequence: TGTGCCAGCAGTCCCCCAGGCACAGATACGCAGTATTTT. It is translated as CASSPPGTDTQYF.

This clone was seen ten or more times. The same CDR3 can be traced to other DNA sequences in this sample. The chain uses TRBV29-1 and TRBJ1-1; D is perhaps TRBD1 (5 bases). In germline, CDR1 is SQVTM, CDR2 ANQGSEA. The length of the CDR3 is 12 residues. The germline V and J ends were trimmed by 6 bases and 1 base, with 9 bases remaining between them. The CDR3: CSVDRGNTEAFF. CDR3 nucleotide sequence: TGCAGCGTCGACAGAGGGAACACTGAAGCTTTCTTT.

The chain links TRBV5-1 to TRBJ1-1; a possible D gene is TRBD1 (6 bases). The CDR3 length is 14 residues. Germline values: CDR1 SGHRS, CDR2 YFSETQ. The V gene lost 2 bases and the J gene lost 4 bases, with 12 bases spanning the gap. In nucleotides, the CDR3 is TGCGCCAGCAGCTTCAGGGGCGCGGGCACTGAAGCTTTCTTT. Its translation is CASSFRGAGTEAFF.

This CDR3 is CSVSPPPGLAYEQYF. The DNA for the CDR3 is TGCAGCGTTTCCCCCCCGCCGGGACTAGCTTACGAGCAGTACTTC. This rearrangement joins TRBV29-1 to TRBJ2-7; TRBD2 aligns across 9 bases. The V gene end was trimmed by 5 bases and the J gene end by 4 bases; junction bases not matched to a gene: 12. Germline-derived CDR1 and CDR2 are SQVTM and ANQGSEA. This CDR3 spans 15 amino acids.

This clone was seen only a few times. The rearrangement joins TRBV19 to TRBJ2-5; 11 bases are shared with TRBD1. V trimming: 3 bases; J trimming: 4 bases; junction bases outside the gene matches: 7. Germline V gives CDR1 LNHDA, CDR2 SQIVND (reference sequence). This CDR3 is 16 amino acids long. CDR3 DNA sequence: TGTGCCAGTAGTATCACAACCGGGACAGGGGGAGAGACCCAGTACTTC. Translated, it gives CASSITTGTGGETQYF.

V gene TRBV28 combines with J gene TRBJ2-6; D perhaps matches TRBD2 (6 bases). Trimming took off 5 bases at V and 1 base at J, with 12 bases between the two ends. Germline-derived CDR1 and CDR2 are MDHEN and SYDVKM. The CDR3 length is 16 residues. CDR3 region: CASSPGLSSGANVLTF. The CDR3 DNA reads as TGTGCCAGCAGTCCGGGACTTTCTTCTGGGGCCAACGTCCTGACTTTC.

The chain couples TRBV6-6 to TRBJ2-1; 8 bases are shared with TRBD2. With V trimmed by 4 bases and J by 7 bases, 6 bases remained unmatched. The CDR3 totals 14 residues. The V gene's germline CDR1 is MNHNY and CDR2 SVGAGI (reference sequence). This chain's CDR3 is CASSWGSGNNEQFF. In DNA, the CDR3 is TGTGCCAGCAGTTGGGGTAGCGGGAATAATGAGCAGTTCTTC.

This clone was seen a handful of times. The J gene is TRBJ1-2, the V gene TRBV11-2; the D is unclear. CDR3 length equals 12 residues. Trimming pared 4 bases from V and 6 bases from J, leaving 9 bases between. Germline V gene data show CDR1 as SGHAT and CDR2 as FQNNGV. The CDR3 here is CASSSSGDGYTF. The CDR3 coding sequence is TGTGCCAGCAGCTCCAGCGGGGATGGCTACACCTTC.

This clone was seen only a few times. This chain connects TRBV9 to TRBJ1-1, with 8 bases lining up with TRBD1. V lost 0 bases to trimming and J lost 5 bases; unmatched junction nucleotides: 3. Per the germline V gene, CDR1 is SGDLS and CDR2 is YYNGEE. This CDR3 is built from 14 residues. DNA of the CDR3: TGTGCCAGCAGCGTAGACAGGGGGGGGACTGAAGCTTTCTTT. This gives the protein CASSVDRGGTEAFF.

The CDR3 DNA is TGTGCCAGCAGCCCCAGGGGGGTGAACACTGAAGCTTTCTTT. This sequence encodes CASSPRGVNTEAFF. The chain joins TRBV11-2 to TRBJ1-1, with 7 bases identical to TRBD1. The CDR3 is 14 amino acids. Germline V gene data show CDR1 as SGHAT and CDR2 as FQNNGV. The V gene end was trimmed by 5 bases and the J gene end by 0 bases; junction bases not matched to a gene: 3. Using reference TRBV11-2 and TRBJ1-1 for the parts outside the CDR3, the full variable domain is EAGVAQSPRYKIIEKRQSVAFWCNPISGHATLYWYQQILGQGPKLLIQFQNNGVVDDSQLPKDRFSAERLKGVDSTLKIQPAKLEDSAVYLCASSPRGVNTEAFFGQGTRLTVV.

This clone was counted a few times. The chain has TRBV30 and TRBJ1-1; D perhaps matches TRBD1 (5 bases). The CDR3 is 13 residues long. Germline-derived CDR1 and CDR2 are GTSNPN and SVGIG (reference sequence). Trimming pared 3 bases from V and 5 bases from J, leaving 13 bases between. The CDR3 coding sequence is TGTGCCTGGAGGGGGCAGGGTCGTACTGAAGCTTTCTTT. Protein sequence: CAWRGQGRTEAFF.

V is TRBV7-2 and J is TRBJ1-1; D gene uncertain. In germline, CDR1 is SGHTA, CDR2 FQGNSA. The CDR3 extends over 15 amino acids. The V end lost 2 bases, the J end lost 1 base, and 11 bases lay between the germline ends. CDR3 nucleotide sequence: TGTGCCAGCAGCTTATTGGGCAGTAAGAACACTGAAGCTTTCTTT. As protein: CASSLLGSKNTEAFF.

This clone turned up a few times. This chain joins TRBV7-2 and TRBJ2-5, with 9 bases matching TRBD2. V dropped 3 bases and J dropped 2; count of bases not matched to a gene: 4. This CDR3 is 15 amino acids long. Germline CDR1 is SGHTA and CDR2 is FQGNSA. The CDR3 is CASSFVAGVQETQYF. Written as DNA, the CDR3 is TGTGCCAGCAGCTTCGTAGCGGGAGTTCAAGAGACCCAGTACTTC.